These 11 T cell receptor beta chains were sequenced from one sample in a study of cytomegalovirus exposure and HLA in healthy donors. PCR was performed using 60 Vbeta and 13 Jbeta primers. Sequencing used immunoSEQ multiplex PCR; TCRdb keeps in-frame clones, though not all of them. The sample gives some 180,000 clones, roughly 87% of which show up once; under 1.2% is in the top ten. The specimen sequenced was PBMCs. These receptors came from a boy younger than 10 in good health and CMV-seronegative.

The CDR3 region is CASSYVYRTQNTEAFF. The CDR3 DNA reads TGTGCCAGCAGTTACGTCTACAGGACACAGAACACTGAAGCTTTCTTT. This chain uses TRBV6-5 with TRBJ1-1; D might be TRBD1 (5 bases). Germline CDR1 MNHEY, CDR2 SVGAGI. The CDR3 sequence is 16 residues long. The V gene lost 2 bases and the J gene lost 1 base, with 14 bases spanning the gap.

This clone was seen once. For the CDR3, the DNA is TGTGCCAGCAGTTTCCGAGGATATGGCTACACCTTC. Protein sequence: CASSFRGYGYTF. This sequence joins TRBV28 and TRBJ1-2, with D uncertain. Trimming took off 3 bases at V and 5 bases at J, with 7 bases between the two ends. The length of the CDR3 is 12 residues. Looked up from germline, CDR1 is MDHEN and CDR2 is SYDVKM.

The CDR3 protein is CASSPTRTGNNNQPQHF. CDR3 bases: TGTGCCAGCTCACCTACGAGGACAGGGAACAACAATCAGCCCCAGCATTTT. This chain connects TRBV18 to TRBJ1-5, with TRBD1 matching over 8 bases. The CDR3 is 17 residues long. J was trimmed by 3 bases and V by 3 bases; bases with no gene match: 10. Germline loops: CDR1 KGHSH, CDR2 LQKENI.

This chain connects TRBV6-5 to TRBJ2-7; TRBD1 matches 8 bases. Germline loops: CDR1 MNHEY, CDR2 SVGAGI. V was clipped by 0 bases and J by 1 base; unmatched bases: 2. This CDR3 has 15 residues. The CDR3 reads CASSYSQGESYEQYF. Written as DNA, the CDR3 is TGTGCCAGCAGTTACTCACAGGGGGAGTCCTACGAGCAGTACTTC.

This clone came up once. V is TRBV6-1 and J is TRBJ2-3; 14 positions match TRBD2. This CDR3 is 16 amino acids long. V lost 4 bases to trimming and J lost 1 base; unmatched junction nucleotides: 1. Germline CDR1 and CDR2: MNHNS and SASEGT. The CDR3 reads CASSGGLAGGTDTQYF. CDR3 DNA sequence: TGTGCCAGCAGTGGGGGACTAGCGGGAGGCACAGATACGCAGTATTTT.

The V and J genes are TRBV7-9 and TRBJ1-2; TRBD1 might be the D (5 bases). Germline CDR1 reads SEHNR; CDR2 reads FQNEAQ (reference sequence). Trimming took off 1 base at V and 4 bases at J, with 10 bases between the two ends. This CDR3 is 14 amino acids long. The CDR3 sequence is CASSLEDRFYGYTF. CDR3 coding DNA: TGTGCCAGCAGCTTAGAAGACAGATTCTATGGCTACACCTTC. Looking up the rest from reference TRBV7-9 and TRBJ1-2 gives the full variable domain: DTGVSQNPRHKITKRGQNVTFRCDPISEHNRLYWYRQTLGQGPEFLTYFQNEAQLEKSRLLSDRFSAERPKGSFSTLEIQRTEQGDSAMYLCASSLEDRFYGYTFGSGTRLTVV.

For the CDR3, the DNA is TGTGCCAGTAGTACGAGCCCCTGGGACAGGATCAATCAGCCCCAGCATTTT. Its translation is CASSTSPWDRINQPQHF. This chain links TRBV19 with TRBJ1-5, with 8 bases aligning to TRBD1. V shed 4 bases, J shed 3 bases, and the junction held 11 bases outside the gene matches. Germline loops: CDR1 LNHDA, CDR2 SQIVND (reference sequence). The CDR3 runs to 17 residues.

This chain joins TRBV2 and TRBJ1-4; D not certain. The CDR3 contains 13 residues. The V and J ends lost 7 bases and 8 bases respectively, with 14 bases between them. Germline V lookup: CDR1 SNHLY, CDR2 FYNNEI. The CDR3 reads CASITGFGEKLFF. CDR3 sequence (DNA): TGTGCCAGCATTACGGGTTTCGGGGAAAAACTGTTTTTT.

This clone turned up a few times. V gene TRBV2 combines with J gene TRBJ1-5; D ambiguous. Between the trimmed V and J ends, which lost 7 bases and 6 bases, there was a span of 13 bases. This CDR3 comprises 13 residues. CDR1 and CDR2 (germline): SNHLY, FYNNEI. In DNA form, the CDR3 reads TGTGCCAGCAATACAGCGGCGTTTCAGCCCCAGCATTTT. It is translated as CASNTAAFQPQHF.

The rearrangement links TRBV5-4 to TRBJ2-1, with 9 positions matching TRBD2. This CDR3 comprises 14 residues. Germline V gene sequence: CDR1 SGHNT, CDR2 YYREEE (reference sequence). Losses at the gene ends were 5 bases for V and 4 bases for J; bases not matched to a gene: 4. Written as DNA, the CDR3 is TGTGCCAGCAGTCTAGCGGGACTATACAATGAGCAGTTCTTC. Its translation is CASSLAGLYNEQFF.

The V and J genes are TRBV29-1 and TRBJ1-1, with TRBD1 matching over 7 bases. CDR1 is SQVTM and CDR2 is ANQGSEA in the germline V gene. The trim removed 6 bases at V and 0 bases at J, leaving 4 bases unmatched. The length of the CDR3 is 13 residues. The CDR3 DNA reads as TGCAGCGTAGGGGGCCGCATGAACACTGAAGCTTTCTTT. Translated: CSVGGRMNTEAFF.